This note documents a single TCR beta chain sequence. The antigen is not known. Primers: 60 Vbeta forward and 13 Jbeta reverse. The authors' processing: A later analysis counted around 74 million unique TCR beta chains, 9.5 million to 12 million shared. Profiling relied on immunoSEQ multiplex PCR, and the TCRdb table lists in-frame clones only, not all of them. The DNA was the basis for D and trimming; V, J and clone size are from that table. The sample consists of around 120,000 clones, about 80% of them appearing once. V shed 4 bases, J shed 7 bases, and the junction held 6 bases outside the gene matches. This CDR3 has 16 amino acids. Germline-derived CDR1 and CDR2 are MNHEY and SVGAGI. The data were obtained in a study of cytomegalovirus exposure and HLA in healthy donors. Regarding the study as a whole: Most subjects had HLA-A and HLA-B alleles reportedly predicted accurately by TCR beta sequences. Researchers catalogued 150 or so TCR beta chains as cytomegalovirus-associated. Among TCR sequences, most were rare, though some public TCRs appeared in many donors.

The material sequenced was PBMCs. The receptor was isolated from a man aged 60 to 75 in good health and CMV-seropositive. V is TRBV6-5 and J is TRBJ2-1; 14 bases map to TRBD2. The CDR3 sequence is CASSSGTSGSFNEQFF. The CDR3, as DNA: TGTGCCAGCAGTTCGGGGACTAGCGGGAGTTTTAATGAGCAGTTCTTC.